This TCR beta chain was sequenced for a study of cytomegalovirus exposure and HLA in healthy donors. Study-level background: The approximately 690 first-cohort repertoires and the 130 or so validation repertoires shared the same platform, a later analysis reported.

This CDR3 region has 17 residues. Germline CDR1 is MDHEN and CDR2 is SYDVKM. After removal of 2 bases from V and 7 bases from J, the junction contained 7 bases not matched to a gene. It was the approximately 120-subject validation cohort, separate from the approximately 700-subject first cohort, to which the donors belonged. A single count supports this clone. Its antigen remains unidentified. Assay used: immunoSEQ multiplex PCR; TCRdb lists only in-frame clones, some missing. The top ten clones hold roughly 3% of a sample with about 140,000 clones, roughly 90% of them seen once. Study-wide findings and caveats: Associated with cytomegalovirus, according to the listing, were 164 TCR beta chains. Published work reported that the classifier diagnosed cytomegalovirus status with high specificity and sensitivity.

The J gene is TRBJ2-1, the V gene TRBV28, with TRBD2 matching 14 bases. Material for sequencing was PBMCs. The sequence derives from a man aged 18 to 29 in good health and CMV-seronegative. The CDR3: CASSLGTSGGTRNEQFF. CDR3 DNA: TGTGCCAGCAGTTTAGGGACTAGCGGGGGTACAAGAAATGAGCAGTTCTTC.